The sequence of this T cell receptor beta chain was determined in a study of blood T cell repertoires in COVID-19 (dated by TCRdb to the early 2020s). Study-level background: Samples from collaborators originated in the United States, Italy and Spain and spanned both the acute and convalescent phases of COVID-19. The material from the prospective study consisted of cDNA or gDNA derived from T cells, B-cell-depleted T cells, or PBMCs. Subjects who had been exposed to COVID-19, were actively infected with it, or had recovered from it provided the deeply sampled blood TCRbeta repertoires that made up the dataset. A freely available public database, intended as a resource for researchers studying the immune response to SARS-CoV-2, is where the repertoires were released. The samples were drawn from two sources: the first 160 participants of the ongoing ImmuneRACE study, and some 1,300 subjects contributed by 6 global collaborators. Nearly every sample came with metadata listing a de-identified subject ID, COVID-19 status, age in years and sex. Where available, HLA class I and class II types were taken from metadata supplied by the sample provider and were not determined by assay-based typing. Summary of the overall study and its limitations: Clinical and demographic metadata were provided uncurated, with the amount varying by source and participant.

The collaborating institutions used their own protocols to collect whole blood in K2EDTA tubes. Collaborator samples were shipped for TCRbeta analysis as frozen whole blood, isolated PBMCs, or DNA extracted from either sample type. The immunoSEQ Assay, a bias-controlled multiplex PCR, was used to amplify TCRbeta CDR3 regions from genomic DNA. The paper's data handling went like this. The number of nucleated cells in each sample was estimated by amplification of reference gene primers within the assay. To quantify the absolute abundance of each unique TCRbeta CDR3 rearrangement, sequence reads were collapsed and filtered. Productive Simpson clonality was computed per sample as the square root of Simpson's diversity index over productive rearrangements. Not all clones reach the TCRdb copy of this immuneACCESS table, which keeps in-frame sequences only. Checked studies attribute under half of the gap to unresolved V genes and leave the rest unexplained. The DNA was the basis for D and trimming; V, J and clone size are from that table. A total of 90,000 to 130,000 clones appear in this sample, just over 85% of them only once. Clones ranked in the top ten supply around 2% of the sample.

The CDR3, from cysteine to phenylalanine, totals 14 residues. CDR3 DNA only is kept here, 42 bases in frame from base 1. CDR1 and CDR2 were assigned from the germline V gene as SGHAT and FQNNGV. From V the trimming removes 5 bases and from J it removes 7 bases, while the gene matches leave 9 bases of the junction unaccounted for. Concerning this clone itself: Its antigen specificity is not known. Per-nucleotide qualities are absent, and no much larger clonotype sits a single base away.

The V and J genes are TRBV11-2 and TRBJ2-7, with 9 bases in between that match TRBD1. This receptor was identified in a human donor in a cohort sampled during active COVID-19. Sequenced input: peripheral blood. Here is the DNA: TGTGCCAGCAGCAAAGACAGGGGGGAAAGGGAGCAGTACTTC. It encodes CASSKDRGEREQYF.